The 25 T cell receptor beta chains given below trace back to one sample, sequenced in a study of T cells in Graves' hyperthyroidism and ophthalmopathy (dated by TCRdb to the late 2010s). Library method: multiplex PCR. Sequencing was performed on an Illumina HiSeq 2000. TCR beta CDR3 regions were amplified from RNA transcripts. A first-round RT-PCR of the TCR CDR3 used the HTBI primer set with the Qiagen OneStep RT-PCR kit. Starting from the raw public reads, TCRdb applied fastp trimming at Q25, assembled clones with MiXCR and retained in-frame beta chains. Under each unique CDR3 protein, matching rows form one entry showing the most common genes and DNA. Here the sample has roughly 420,000 distinct CDR3 sequences; around 13% occur a single time. The ten largest clones represent more than 4.5% of the sample. Sequenced material: blood. These receptor sequences come from a woman in her late teens or twenties with Graves' hyperthyroidism.

This clonotype was observed many times. The CDR3 DNA follows: TGCAGTGCTAGAGATGGACTAGCGGGTGACAATGAGCAGTTCTTC. This encodes CSARDGLAGDNEQFF. The V and J genes are TRBV20-1 and TRBJ2-1; TRBD2 matches at 11 bases. The CDR3 loop spans 15 amino acids. The V gene end was trimmed by 0 bases and the J gene end by 5 bases; junction bases not matched to a gene: 3. Germline CDR1 reads DFQATT; CDR2 reads SNEGSKA (reference sequence).

This clonotype showed up many times. This sequence joins TRBV28 and TRBJ1-1; 8 bases map to TRBD1. Germline loops: CDR1 MDHEN, CDR2 SYDVKM. J lost 4 bases, V lost 4 bases, and 8 bases had no gene match. The CDR3 has 15 residues. CDR3 sequence: CASSSPSDRGTEAFF. As DNA, the CDR3 is TGTGCCAGCAGTTCCCCTTCCGACAGGGGCACTGAAGCTTTCTTT.

The table lists this clonotype with many counts. V and J are TRBV6-2 or TRBV6-3 and TRBJ1-1, with D unclear. Germline V gene data show CDR1 as MNHEY and CDR2 as SVGEGT. V lost 5 bases, J lost 1 base, and 11 bases lay in between. The CDR3 has 14 residues. The CDR3 nucleotides are TGTGCCAGCAGTCGGGGAGTCGCGAACACTGAAGCTTTCTTT. Protein product: CASSRGVANTEAFF.

This clonotype was picked up many times. The chain has TRBV28 and TRBJ2-1; TRBD1 agrees at 8 bases. CDR1 is MDHEN, CDR2 SYDVKM, per germline. The V and J ends lost 6 bases and 5 bases, in that order; junction bases with no gene match: 12. CDR3 length: 16 residues. CDR3 nucleotide sequence: TGTGCCAGCAGCCACTCCGGGACAGGAGGGAACAATGAGCAGTTCTTC. This translates into CASSHSGTGGNNEQFF.

Ten or more counts support this clonotype. The chain combines TRBV5-6 with TRBJ1-2, with D perhaps matching TRBD1 (6 bases). Germline CDR1 reads SGHDT; CDR2 reads YYEEEE. This CDR3 has 12 amino acids. V was cut by 4 bases and J by 7 bases, with 11 bases left in between. The CDR3 bases are TGTGCCAGCAGCAGTACAGGGATTGGCTACACCTTC. Protein sequence: CASSSTGIGYTF.

Many counts were recorded for this clonotype. The chain couples TRBV28 to TRBJ1-6, with D uncertain. CDR3 length equals 14 residues. V was cut by 6 bases and J by 7 bases, with 13 bases left in between. Germline CDR1 and CDR2: MDHEN and SYDVKM. The chain's CDR3 is CASRPGATNSPLHF. The CDR3 coding sequence is TGTGCCAGCAGGCCCGGCGCTACCAATTCACCCCTCCACTTT. Full variable domain (remainder filled in from reference TRBV28 and TRBJ1-6): DVKVTQSSRYLVKRTGEKVFLECVQDMDHENMFWYRQDPGLGLRLIYFSYDVKMKEKGDIPEGYSVSREKKERFSLILESASTNQTSMYLCASRPGATNSPLHFGNGTRLTVT.

This clonotype has a count of ten or more. The rearrangement uses TRBV6-1 and TRBJ1-5; 9 nucleotides agree with TRBD1. J was trimmed by 0 bases and V by 6 bases; bases with no gene match: 3. CDR3 size: 15 residues. The germline CDR1 and CDR2 sequences are MNHNS and SASEGT. The CDR3 DNA sequence: TGTGCCAGCAGGAGGGACAGGGTTAGCAATCAGCCCCAGCATTTT. Its translation is CASRRDRVSNQPQHF.

This clonotype has ten or more counts. The CDR3 reads CASSETTGGYEQYF. CDR3 sequence (DNA): TGTGCCAGCAGTGAAACGACAGGGGGCTACGAGCAGTACTTC. The chain links TRBV6-1 to TRBJ2-7, with 9 nucleotides matching TRBD1. V was clipped by 2 bases and J by 3 bases; unmatched bases: 2. Germline assignment: CDR1 MNHNS and CDR2 SASEGT. The CDR3 covers 14 residues.

V and J are TRBV5-4 and TRBJ2-5, with D possibly TRBD1 on 6 matching bases. From germline, CDR1 is SGHNT and CDR2 YYREEE (reference sequence). Trimming stripped 4 bases from V and 1 base from J, with 17 bases between. The CDR3 totals 16 residues. DNA of the CDR3: TGTGCCAGCAGCCACGCCCCAAGAGGGGGCCAAGAGACCCAGTACTTC. This encodes CASSHAPRGGQETQYF.

Many counts were recorded for this clonotype. The chain joins TRBV7-2 to TRBJ2-7; 7 positions match TRBD1. J gave up 3 bases and V 6 bases, and 2 bases lay outside the gene matches. The germline V gene has CDR1 SGHTA and CDR2 FQGNSA. The CDR3 loop spans 12 amino acids. The CDR3 bases are TGTGCCAGCAGACAGGGGAACTACGAGCAGTACTTC. It encodes CASRQGNYEQYF.

This clonotype showed up many times. The CDR3 bases are TGTGCCAGCAGTTTCGGGGCGGGGGAGACCCAGTACTTC. Encoded protein: CASSFGAGETQYF. The V call is TRBV27, the J call TRBJ2-5; possibly TRBD2 for D (6 bases). Trimming took off 3 bases at V and 5 bases at J, with 10 bases between the two ends. CDR3 length: 13 amino acids. Germline lookup yields CDR1 MNHEY and CDR2 SMNVEV (reference sequence).

The V call is TRBV27, the J call TRBJ2-1; possible D gene TRBD1, 5 bases. The CDR3 extends over 17 amino acids. The germline V and J ends were trimmed by 2 bases and 0 bases, with 14 bases remaining between them. Germline CDR1 is MNHEY and CDR2 is SMNVEV (reference sequence). The CDR3 loop reads CASSLERTSSSYNEQFF. CDR3 nucleotide sequence: TGTGCCAGCAGTTTAGAGAGGACATCGAGCTCCTACAATGAGCAGTTCTTC.

V and J are TRBV7-6 and TRBJ2-7; no reliable D call. This CDR3 region has 14 residues. CDR1 and CDR2 (germline): SGHVS, FNYEAQ. The V gene lost 5 bases and the J gene lost 2 bases, with 13 bases spanning the gap. CDR3 in amino acids: CASSPRTDPYEQYF. CDR3 coding DNA: TGTGCCAGCAGCCCCAGGACGGACCCCTACGAGCAGTACTTC.

This clonotype was detected a few times. V and J are TRBV20-1 and TRBJ2-1, with 9 bases lining up with TRBD2. Losses at the gene ends were 7 bases for V and 6 bases for J; bases not matched to a gene: 4. This CDR3 comprises 12 residues. Germline CDR1 reads DFQATT; CDR2 reads SNEGSKA (reference sequence). The DNA for the CDR3 is TGCAGTGGGCGGGAGGGGGGCAATGAGCAGTTCTTC. Amino acid sequence: CSGREGGNEQFF.

A word on this clonotype: A much bigger clone sits one base away, suggesting this may be a read error. The gene calls are TRBV7-2 and TRBJ1-2; tentative D call: TRBD1 (5 bases). Trimming left V 6 bases short and J 7 bases short, with 15 bases between. The CDR3 runs 13 residues. In germline, CDR1 is SGHTA, CDR2 FQGNSA. The CDR3: CASRKGHQGGYTF. DNA of the CDR3: TGTGCCAGCAGGAAGGGGCATCAAGGTGGCTACACCTTC. Looking up the rest from reference TRBV7-2 and TRBJ1-2 gives the full variable domain: GAGVSQSPSNKVTEKGKDVELRCDPISGHTALYWYRQSLGQGLEFLIYFQGNSAPDKSGLPSDRFSAERTGGSVSTLTIQRTQQEDSAVYLCASRKGHQGGYTFGSGTRLTVV.

The chain joins TRBV12-5 to TRBJ1-5; 11 bases fit TRBD1. Germline V CDR1 and CDR2: LGHNT, FRNRAP. Unmatched junction bases numbered 6, after V lost 0 bases and J lost 5 bases. The CDR3 spans 17 residues. CDR3 loop: CASGLVLGQGAYQPQHF. For the CDR3, the DNA is TGTGCTAGTGGTTTGGTACTCGGACAGGGGGCTTATCAGCCCCAGCATTTT.

The chain carries TRBV7-9 and TRBJ2-1, with a possible D match to TRBD1 (6 bases). The CDR3 runs 15 residues. Deletions cut 2 bases from V and 9 bases from J, with 17 bases between. Germline CDR1 and CDR2: SEHNR and FQNEAQ (reference sequence). CDR3: CASSLYGGLHSEQFF. CDR3 DNA sequence: TGTGCCAGCAGCTTATATGGGGGCCTTCACAGTGAGCAGTTCTTC.

J is TRBJ2-5 and V is TRBV4-1, with D possibly TRBD2 on 6 matching bases. Germline CDR1 is MGHRA and CDR2 is YSYEKL. The CDR3 runs to 13 residues. V lost 4 bases, J lost 1 base, and 7 bases lay in between. DNA for the CDR3: TGCGCCAGCAGCCGACTAGTCCAAGAGACCCAGTACTTC. It codes for CASSRLVQETQYF.

As to this clonotype: A much more abundant neighbour one base away suggests this may be a read error. V gene TRBV12-5 combines with J gene TRBJ2-2; a weak D match, TRBD2 (6 bases). CDR1 is LGHNT and CDR2 is FRNRAP in the germline V gene. V lost 2 bases to trimming and J lost 5 bases, with 21 bases between them. The CDR3 has 18 amino acids. Written as DNA, the CDR3 is TGTGCTAGTGGTTTGTGGGGAACAACGGGACTCCGGACCGGGGAGCTGTTTTTT. Translation gives CASGLWGTTGLRTGELFF.

This clonotype turned up a few times. The final CDR3 position lacks the conserved phenylalanine or tryptophan, pointing to a likely read error. This chain connects TRBV12-3 or TRBV12-4 to TRBJ2-1, with 8 bases matching TRBD1. J was trimmed by 0 bases and V by 5 bases; bases with no gene match: 3. The CDR3 is made up of 15 amino acids. CDR3 sequence: CASSRQGRSYNEQFL. The CDR3 nucleotides read TGTGCCAGCAGTCGACAGGGGCGCTCCTACAATGAGCAGTTCCTC.

At least ten counts were recorded for this clonotype. V is TRBV7-9 and J is TRBJ2-3, with D possibly matching TRBD2 (5 bases). The CDR3 covers 16 residues. Germline V gene sequence: CDR1 SEHNR, CDR2 FQNEAQ (reference sequence). Trimming shortened V by 5 bases and J by 6 bases, and 21 bases separated the two germline ends. The CDR3 loop is CASSPQRAEDRDTQYF. As DNA, the CDR3 is TGTGCCAGCAGCCCTCAAAGGGCGGAGGATCGGGATACGCAGTATTTT.

In its sample, this clonotype was seen many times. The CDR3: CASSYAGGPDEQFF. As DNA, the CDR3 is TGTGCCAGCAGTTACGCCGGAGGGCCCGATGAGCAGTTCTTC. This chain links TRBV6-2 or TRBV6-3 with TRBJ2-1, with D possibly TRBD2 on 6 matching bases. Germline V gives CDR1 MNHEY, CDR2 SVGEGT. There are 14 residues in the CDR3. The germline V and J ends were trimmed by 2 bases and 8 bases, with 13 bases remaining between them.

This clonotype was detected ten times or more. V gene TRBV6-1 combines with J gene TRBJ2-1, with TRBD2 matching 15 bases. J was trimmed by 3 bases and V by 5 bases; bases with no gene match: 8. CDR3 length: 18 amino acids. CDR1 is MNHNS and CDR2 is SASEGT in the germline V gene. The CDR3 region is CASSLRGTSGRIYNEQFF. DNA for the CDR3: TGTGCCAGCAGTTTACGAGGGACTAGCGGGAGGATCTACAATGAGCAGTTCTTC.

This clonotype was picked up many times. Here the CDR3 reads CSARDPNRVPFF. DNA for the CDR3: TGCAGTGCTAGAGATCCGAACAGGGTACCGTTCTTC. The chain carries TRBV20-1 and TRBJ2-1; possible D gene TRBD1, 6 bases. Trimming shortened V by 0 bases and J by 15 bases, and 15 bases separated the two germline ends. CDR1 is DFQATT, CDR2 SNEGSKA, per germline (reference sequence). This CDR3 is built from 12 residues.

This clonotype has a handful of counts. The gene calls are TRBV7-6 and TRBJ2-7, with D possibly being TRBD1 (5 bases). CDR3 length: 15 residues. Germline CDR1 and CDR2: SGHVS and FNYEAQ. The ends were cut back, 4 bases at V and 3 bases at J, with 16 bases in the middle. CDR3 bases: TGTGCCAGCAGCTCCTCTCAGGGAATCGGCTACGAGCAGTACTTC. Protein sequence: CASSSSQGIGYEQYF.